What follows are 32 T cell receptor beta chains derived from one specimen sequenced in a study of shared clonotypes between healthy human individuals. TCRdb's table, derived via immunoSEQ multiplex PCR, lists solely in-frame clones and lacks some. This table has about 1.1 million clones, 70% to 80% appearing once. Input material: memory CD4+ T cells from PBMCs. Subset given: CD45RA-negative fraction. These receptors were obtained from a man aged 18 to 35 in good health. Some clones in this sample may be carry-over from other donors' samples.

The chain joins TRBV6-5 to TRBJ2-1; D remains unclear. The CDR3 sequence is 12 residues long. The V end lost 6 bases, the J end lost 4 bases, and 7 bases lay between the germline ends. Germline V lookup: CDR1 MNHEY, CDR2 SVGAGI. CDR3 loop: CASSSPYNEQFF. The CDR3 bases are TGTGCCAGCAGCAGTCCATACAATGAGCAGTTCTTC.

This rearrangement joins TRBV7-9 to TRBJ2-7; 9 bases are a match to TRBD1. Germline V gene sequence: CDR1 SEHNR, CDR2 FQNEAQ (reference sequence). The CDR3 consists of 15 residues. Trimming removed 3 bases from V and 1 base from J; junction bases left unmatched: 4. This CDR3 is CASSLATGGSYEQYF. In nucleotides, the CDR3 is TGTGCCAGCAGCTTGGCGACAGGGGGGTCCTACGAGCAGTACTTC. The full variable domain, with the rest looked up from reference TRBV7-9 and TRBJ2-7, is DTGVSQNPRHKITKRGQNVTFRCDPISEHNRLYWYRQTLGQGPEFLTYFQNEAQLEKSRLLSDRFSAERPKGSFSTLEIQRTEQGDSAMYLCASSLATGGSYEQYFGPGTRLTVT.

The chain combines TRBV12-5 with TRBJ1-2; D unresolved. CDR1 is LGHNT, CDR2 FRNRAP, per germline. CDR3 size: 13 residues. V lost 5 bases and J 1 base, leaving 8 bases between the germline ends. The CDR3 spells CASGLGLNYGYTF. In DNA form, the CDR3 reads TGTGCTAGTGGTCTCGGACTTAACTATGGCTACACCTTC.

The chain carries TRBV5-6 and TRBJ2-1, with D possibly being TRBD2 (8 bases). The germline V and J ends were trimmed by 7 bases and 4 bases, with 12 bases remaining between them. This CDR3 has 13 residues. Germline CDR1 and CDR2: SGHDT and YYEEEE. CDR3 bases: TGTGCCAGCCGGGGGGGACAGTACAATGAGCAGTTCTTC. Its translation is CASRGGQYNEQFF.

Only one count was recorded for this clone. The chain employs TRBV6-1 and TRBJ2-7, with 8 bases matching TRBD1. The CDR3 contains 13 residues. Trimming took 4 bases from V and 3 from J; bases not matched to a gene: 2. Germline V gene lookup returns CDR1 MNHNS and CDR2 SASEGT. CDR3 residues: CASSVTGGYEQYF. CDR3 nucleotide sequence: TGTGCCAGCAGTGTCACAGGGGGCTACGAGCAGTACTTC.

V is TRBV20-1 and J is TRBJ2-1; D uncertain. The V end was cut by 6 bases, the J end by 6 bases, with 9 bases between. Germline CDR1 DFQATT, CDR2 SNEGSKA (reference sequence). The CDR3 has 11 residues. The CDR3 DNA is TGCAGTGCCCATAAGTCCAATGAGCAGTTCTTC. This sequence encodes CSAHKSNEQFF.

The genes are TRBV18 and TRBJ2-1; TRBD2 agrees at 9 bases. The CDR3 consists of 15 residues. Germline-derived CDR1 and CDR2 are KGHSH and LQKENI. After removal of 2 bases from V and 11 bases from J, the junction contained 10 bases not matched to a gene. Written as DNA, the CDR3 is TGTGCCAGCTCACCATTAACTAGCGGGCCTACTAAGCAGTTCTTC. Residues: CASSPLTSGPTKQFF.

The chain recombines TRBV27 with TRBJ2-7; D remains ambiguous. The CDR3 is 16 amino acids. V was pared by 2 bases and J by 3 bases, with 17 bases between. Germline-derived CDR1 and CDR2 are MNHEY and SMNVEV (reference sequence). CDR3 loop: CASSLQAWQADYEQYF. The CDR3 bases are TGTGCCAGCAGTTTACAGGCTTGGCAGGCGGACTACGAGCAGTACTTC.

This clone showed up just a few times. This sequence joins TRBV5-4 and TRBJ1-2, with 7 bases lining up with TRBD1. V trimming: 0 bases; J trimming: 3 bases; junction bases outside the gene matches: 2. Germline V lookup: CDR1 SGHNT, CDR2 YYREEE (reference sequence). This CDR3 is 14 amino acids long. CDR3 coding DNA: TGTGCCAGCAGCTTGGGCGACAGGGACTATGGCTACACCTTC. The encoded protein is CASSLGDRDYGYTF.

The V call is TRBV9, the J call TRBJ2-6; D uncertain. The germline CDR1 and CDR2 sequences are SGDLS and YYNGEE. The CDR3 has 15 residues. V was cut by 3 bases and J by 4 bases, with 11 bases left in between. DNA for the CDR3: TGTGCCAGCAGCGCTTTTGGGTCGGGGGCCAACGTCCTGACTTTC. Its translation: CASSAFGSGANVLTF. Looking up the rest from reference TRBV9 and TRBJ2-6 gives the full variable domain: DSGVTQTPKHLITATGQRVTLRCSPRSGDLSVYWYQQSLDQGLQFLIQYYNGEERAKGNILERFSAQQFPDLHSELNLSSLELGDSALYFCASSAFGSGANVLTFGAGSRLTVL.

The CDR3 DNA reads as TGTGCCAGCAGCGTAGGTCGGGGACCTAACTATGGCTACACCTTC. Translating it yields CASSVGRGPNYGYTF. The chain couples TRBV9 to TRBJ1-2; TRBD1 might be the D (5 bases). This CDR3 contains 15 residues. Trimming stripped 0 bases from V and 0 bases from J, with 9 bases between. CDR1 SGDLS and CDR2 YYNGEE come from the germline V gene.

Details on this clone: It is likely a read error: a sequence one base away is far more abundant. The sample carries other DNA sequences with the same CDR3. The genes are TRBV5-6 and TRBJ1-2; possible D gene TRBD1, 5 bases. V lost 2 bases and J 8 bases, leaving 7 bases between the germline ends. This CDR3 region has 11 residues. Per the germline V gene, CDR1 is SGHDT and CDR2 is YYEEEE. The CDR3 region has the DNA TGTGCCAGCAGCTTTCAGGGAGGCTACACCTTC. It is translated as CASSFQGGYTF.

Only one count was recorded for this clone. This chain joins TRBV2 and TRBJ1-2; 7 bases are shared with TRBD1. Trimming at V came to 7 bases and at J to 5 bases, leaving 4 bases not matched to a gene. Germline CDR1 reads SNHLY; CDR2 reads FYNNEI. The CDR3 runs 12 residues. The CDR3 here is CASKRQGYGYTF. The CDR3 DNA is TGTGCCAGCAAAAGACAGGGTTATGGCTACACCTTC. The entire variable domain, with the rest obtained from reference TRBV2 and TRBJ1-2, is as follows: EPEVTQTPSHQVTQMGQEVILRCVPISNHLYFYWYRQILGQKVEFLVSFYNNEISEKSEIFDDQFSVERPDGSNFTLKIRSTKLEDSAMYFCASKRQGYGYTFGSGTRLTVV.

The rearrangement joins TRBV10-1 to TRBJ1-1; D uncertain. Looked up from germline, CDR1 is WNHNN and CDR2 is SYGVQD (reference sequence). CDR3 length: 13 amino acids. V was cut by 6 bases and J by 4 bases, with 12 bases left in between. CDR3 region: CASSRTRGTEAFF. DNA for the CDR3: TGCGCCAGCAGCCGGACCCGTGGCACTGAAGCTTTCTTT.

The chain joins TRBV30 to TRBJ2-1; 14 bases align to TRBD2. CDR1 is GTSNPN, CDR2 SVGIG, per germline (reference sequence). CDR3 length: 16 residues. J was trimmed by 9 bases and V by 0 bases; bases with no gene match: 7. CDR3 protein: CAWSVRGLAGVGEQFF. The CDR3 coding sequence is TGTGCCTGGAGTGTACGGGGACTAGCGGGAGTAGGTGAGCAGTTCTTC.

The chain is built from TRBV4-1 and TRBJ2-7, with D perhaps given as TRBD1 or TRBD2 (5 bases each). Trimming removed 0 bases at V and 2 bases at J, with 11 bases between. Germline V gene lookup returns CDR1 MGHRA and CDR2 YSYEKL. The CDR3 totals 15 residues. The CDR3 DNA follows: TGCGCCAGCAGCCAAGATGAGGGCAGGGCCTACGAGCAGTACTTC. It encodes CASSQDEGRAYEQYF.

This clone was detected ten times or more. J is TRBJ2-7 and V is TRBV6-6; 8 nucleotides align to TRBD1. Germline lookup yields CDR1 MNHNY and CDR2 SVGAGI (reference sequence). The CDR3 is made up of 15 amino acids. V lost 4 bases, J lost 3 bases, and 8 bases stayed unmatched. The CDR3 region is CASSSTGTGIYEQYF. CDR3 sequence (DNA): TGTGCCAGCAGTTCAACCGGGACAGGAATCTACGAGCAGTACTTC.

The V call is TRBV6-6, the J call TRBJ1-1; no clear D. The V end lost 0 bases, the J end lost 7 bases, and 12 bases lay between the germline ends. The CDR3 consists of 14 residues. Germline lookup yields CDR1 MNHNY and CDR2 SVGAGI (reference sequence). CDR3: CASSYSTGLSEAFF. In nucleotides, the CDR3 is TGTGCCAGCAGTTACTCGACGGGATTGAGTGAAGCTTTCTTT.

The V and J genes are TRBV7-2 and TRBJ2-5, with 8 bases aligning to TRBD2. V gave up 5 bases and J gave up 4 bases; unmatched junction bases: 9. CDR3 length equals 15 residues. In germline, CDR1 is SGHTA, CDR2 FQGNSA. The CDR3 sequence: CASSPQSGRVETQYF. CDR3 sequence (DNA): TGTGCCAGCAGCCCCCAAAGCGGGAGAGTAGAGACCCAGTACTTC.

This clone was found once. This sequence joins TRBV28 and TRBJ2-5; D gene unclear. The V end was cut by 6 bases, the J end by 1 base, with 15 bases between. Germline V gene lookup returns CDR1 MDHEN and CDR2 SYDVKM. The CDR3 spans 15 residues. CDR3 nucleotides: TGTGCCAGCAGGCCTACCAGTGGATCCCAAGAGACCCAGTACTTC. Its protein product is CASRPTSGSQETQYF.

This clone was counted once. V gene TRBV11-2 combines with J gene TRBJ1-1; no clear D. V was shortened by 5 bases and J by 8 bases, with 15 bases between the two germline ends. The CDR3 is 13 amino acids. CDR1 and CDR2 (germline): SGHAT, FQNNGV. As DNA, the CDR3 is TGTGCCAGCAGCCCCGACCGGGGTCTAGAAGCTTTCTTT. It translates to CASSPDRGLEAFF.

The chain couples TRBV6-1 to TRBJ2-7; 7 nucleotides align to TRBD1. Germline values: CDR1 MNHNS, CDR2 SASEGT. V lost 0 bases and J lost 4; bases outside the gene matches: 9. The CDR3 loop spans 16 amino acids. CDR3 nucleotide sequence: TGTGCCAGCAGTGAAGCTCTGGTTGAACAGGGGTACGAGCAGTACTTC. Translating it yields CASSEALVEQGYEQYF.

There are a few counts of this clone. The CDR3 here is CASSPSGTGMNEQFF. The CDR3 DNA reads TGTGCCAGCAGTCCCTCCGGGACAGGGATGAATGAGCAGTTCTTC. The chain joins TRBV25-1 to TRBJ2-1; 9 positions match TRBD1. J lost 7 bases, V lost 5 bases, and 9 bases had no gene match. The CDR3 is 15 residues long. Germline V gene sequence: CDR1 MGHDK, CDR2 SYGVNS.

This chain joins TRBV28 and TRBJ1-2, with D uncertain. The CDR3 is 12 amino acids. In germline, CDR1 is MDHEN, CDR2 SYDVKM. The V end was cut by 2 bases, the J end by 7 bases, with 8 bases between. The CDR3 region is CASSLRWGGYTF. DNA of the CDR3: TGTGCCAGCAGTTTAAGGTGGGGTGGCTACACCTTC.

The chain has TRBV6-5 and TRBJ1-2; 8 bases map to TRBD1. The junction had 11 bases not matched to a gene; V was cut back by 5 bases and J by 6 bases. The CDR3 has 15 residues. From germline, CDR1 is MNHEY and CDR2 SVGAGI. DNA of the CDR3: TGTGCCAGCAGTCCGGGACCAGGGGGCAAGGATGGCTACACCTTC. Translating gives CASSPGPGGKDGYTF.

This clone was found a few times. The gene calls are TRBV9 and TRBJ2-1, with D possibly TRBD2 on 5 matching bases. The CDR3 has 15 residues. CDR1 SGDLS and CDR2 YYNGEE come from the germline V gene. V was pared by 2 bases and J by 0 bases, with 9 bases between. The CDR3 sequence is CASSVWGDSYNEQFF. The CDR3 DNA reads TGTGCCAGCAGCGTTTGGGGAGACTCCTACAATGAGCAGTTCTTC.

The rearrangement uses TRBV18 and TRBJ1-5, with a possible D match to TRBD1 (6 bases). Germline loops: CDR1 KGHSH, CDR2 LQKENI. The V gene lost 6 bases and the J gene lost 2 bases, with 17 bases spanning the gap. The CDR3 spans 16 residues. As DNA, the CDR3 is TGTGCCAGCTCCCTACTCCCAGGGGAACGCAATCAGCCCCAGCATTTT. Protein sequence: CASSLLPGERNQPQHF.

The rearrangement links TRBV6-5 to TRBJ1-1, with D unresolved. With 5 bases removed from V and 4 bases from J, the gap between germline ends came to 11 bases. This CDR3 has 13 amino acids. Germline CDR1 and CDR2: MNHEY and SVGAGI. This CDR3 is CASSTLGSTEAFF. In DNA, the CDR3 is TGTGCCAGCAGTACCCTAGGTTCCACTGAAGCTTTCTTT.

The chain links TRBV28 to TRBJ2-7; D is possibly TRBD1 or TRBD2 (5 bases each). The CDR3 sequence is 14 residues long. The germline gives CDR1 MDHEN, CDR2 SYDVKM. V lost 6 bases to trimming and J lost 2 bases, with 14 bases between them. Here the CDR3 reads CASSPYGDPYEQYF. CDR3 in DNA: TGTGCCAGCAGCCCCTACGGGGACCCCTACGAGCAGTACTTC.

This clone was seen a few times. Other DNA sequences in the sample encode the same CDR3. The chain recombines TRBV10-3 with TRBJ2-2; 15 nucleotides agree with TRBD2. V dropped 6 bases and J dropped 4; count of bases not matched to a gene: 15. The CDR3 is 20 residues long. Germline assignment: CDR1 ENHRY and CDR2 SYGVKD. The CDR3: CAISPGLAGGPHGGTGELFF. CDR3 in DNA: TGTGCCATCAGCCCCGGACTAGCGGGAGGGCCTCACGGTGGCACCGGGGAGCTGTTTTTT.

Details on this clone: One base away lies a much larger clone, so this may be a sequencing read error. The CDR3 protein is CASSLGGQGMNTEAFF. CDR3 DNA sequence: TGTGCCAGCAGCTTGGGGGGACAGGGGATGAACACTGAAGCTTTCTTT. This chain uses TRBV5-4 with TRBJ1-1; 10 nucleotides align to TRBD1. Germline V gene sequence: CDR1 SGHNT, CDR2 YYREEE (reference sequence). The V and J ends lost 0 bases and 0 bases, in that order; junction bases with no gene match: 2. The CDR3 totals 16 residues.

The V gene is TRBV18, the J gene TRBJ2-2; 7 positions agree with TRBD2. The CDR3 runs 15 residues. The V segment lost 7 bases and the J segment 1 base; nucleotides outside the gene matches: 6. Per germline, CDR1 KGHSH and CDR2 LQKENI. The DNA for the CDR3 is TGTGCCAGCTTGAAGCGGGACTTGAACACCGGGGAGCTGTTTTTT. It is translated as CASLKRDLNTGELFF.